What follows is one T cell receptor beta chain and its context. What it recognizes is unknown. Just one base apart from a much larger clone, this may be a read error. TCRdb reprocessed the reads with MiXCR, giving one entry per CDR3 protein. The sample contains some 270,000 distinct CDR3 sequences, approximately 17% of which appear only once. This sample is part of a study of T cell repertoires in cytomegalovirus infection. Background on the study: Public TCR beta signatures were indicative of both CMV infection and a matching HLA type. The study, taken as a whole, reports: Identification of carriers of CMV plus the relevant HLA was performed using cumulative public TCR beta family frequency. The ex vivo response showed dominance by HLA-C-restricted CMV-specific TCR beta clonotypes.

Germline V gene data show CDR1 as MGHDK and CDR2 as SYGVNS. The CDR3 length is 15 residues. The V end was cut by 3 bases, the J end by 6 bases, with 14 bases between. The V call is TRBV25-1, the J call TRBJ1-4; D may be TRBD1 (5 bases). This sequence was found in a human donor in good health (CMV status not recorded). Some clones in this sample may be carry-over from other donors' samples. Sample: CD8+ T cells from PBMCs. For the CDR3, the DNA is TGTGCCAGCAGTGAGCCTCAGGGAGTCGATGAAAAACTGTTTTTT. This codes for CASSEPQGVDEKLFF.